The next 27 T cell receptor beta chains were all read from a single sample in a study of beta chain features in type 1 diabetes. The whole isolated RNA underwent reverse transcription, so sequencing captured expressed TCRB transcripts. TCRdb's table, derived via immunoSEQ multiplex PCR, lists solely in-frame clones and lacks some. This repertoire shows some 500,000 clones, about an eighth found once; its top ten account for 0.04% to 0.05%. Sequences were obtained from naive CD4+ T cells from blood. The receptor set was obtained from a woman younger than 30 in good health.

Points on this clone: Distinct nucleotide sequences in the sample also encode this CDR3. The V call is TRBV5-1, the J call TRBJ2-7; D is perhaps TRBD1 (5 bases). The V end was cut by 4 bases, the J end by 4 bases, with 9 bases between. The length of the CDR3 is 12 residues. Germline values: CDR1 SGHRS, CDR2 YFSETQ. CDR3 bases: TGCGCCAGCAGCGGGCAGGGTTACGAGCAGTACTTC. Translating gives CASSGQGYEQYF.

V is TRBV18 and J is TRBJ2-1; no reliable D call. Per the germline V gene, CDR1 is KGHSH and CDR2 is LQKENI. The CDR3 is made up of 13 amino acids. Trimming cost V 3 bases and J 8 bases, with 11 bases left between them. This CDR3 is CASSPLSVDEQFF. For the CDR3, the DNA is TGTGCCAGCTCACCTCTCTCGGTGGATGAGCAGTTCTTC.

The chain recombines TRBV4-3 with TRBJ2-7, with a possible D match to TRBD1 (6 bases). Trimming removed 2 bases from V and 5 bases from J, with 13 bases in between. CDR3 size: 14 residues. Germline CDR1 LGHNA, CDR2 YSLEER. Written as DNA, the CDR3 is TGCGCCAGCAGCCAATCATACAGGGACCACGAGCAGTACTTC. Translating it yields CASSQSYRDHEQYF.

The chain employs TRBV15 and TRBJ1-6; D unclear. Trimming took off 5 bases at V and 7 bases at J, with 9 bases between the two ends. Germline V gene data show CDR1 as LNHNV and CDR2 as YYDKDF (reference sequence). The CDR3 spans 13 residues. Here the CDR3 DNA reads TGTGCCACCAGCGACACGGCGAATTCACCCCTCCACTTT. Its translation: CATSDTANSPLHF.

This clone has just a few counts. The J gene is TRBJ1-1, the V gene TRBV7-9; no definite D call. The CDR3 length is 11 residues. The V end was cut by 6 bases, the J end by 6 bases, with 8 bases between. Germline V CDR1 and CDR2: SEHNR, FQNEAQ (reference sequence). CDR3: CASRRSPEAFF. CDR3 sequence (DNA): TGTGCCAGCAGGAGAAGTCCTGAAGCTTTCTTT. Full variable domain (missing parts from reference TRBV7-9 and TRBJ1-1): DTGVSQNPRHKITKRGQNVTFRCDPISEHNRLYWYRQTLGQGPEFLTYFQNEAQLEKSRLLSDRFSAERPKGSFSTLEIQRTEQGDSAMYLCASRRSPEAFFGQGTRLTVV.

The V call is TRBV29-1, the J call TRBJ1-2; D call uncertain. There are 13 residues in the CDR3. The germline V and J ends were trimmed by 2 bases and 5 bases, with 12 bases remaining between them. Germline V lookup: CDR1 SQVTM, CDR2 ANQGSEA. Written as DNA, the CDR3 is TGCAGCGTTGAAAGGCGTCAGATTTATGGCTACACCTTC. This encodes CSVERRQIYGYTF. Supplemented by reference TRBV29-1 and TRBJ1-2, the full variable domain reads SAVISQKPSRDICQRGTSLTIQCQVDSQVTMMFWYRQQPGQSLTLIATANQGSEATYESGFVIDKFPISRPNLTFSTLTVSNMSPEDSSIYLCSVERRQIYGYTFGSGTRLTVV.

Only a few counts were recorded for this clone. The chain uses TRBV30 and TRBJ2-3; D uncertain. V was clipped by 3 bases and J by 3 bases, with 16 bases between them. Germline CDR1 GTSNPN, CDR2 SVGIG (reference sequence). The CDR3 loop spans 15 amino acids. CDR3 sequence: CAWRRIFALTDTQYF. The CDR3 DNA reads as TGTGCCTGGAGAAGGATCTTCGCCCTTACAGATACGCAGTATTTT.

This clone was counted at least ten times. The V call is TRBV25-1, the J call TRBJ1-6; 11 nucleotides match TRBD1. This CDR3 contains 14 residues. J was trimmed by 10 bases and V by 6 bases; bases with no gene match: 5. CDR1 and CDR2 (germline): MGHDK, SYGVNS. The CDR3 sequence is CASSLGQGVSPLHF. The CDR3 nucleotides are TGTGCCAGCAGCCTGGGACAGGGGGTCTCACCCCTCCACTTT.

The rearrangement links TRBV7-3 to TRBJ2-1; 10 nucleotides match TRBD2. Germline values: CDR1 SGHTA, CDR2 FQGTGA. The CDR3 has 15 residues. Unmatched junction bases numbered 2, after V lost 3 bases and J lost 3 bases. In DNA, the CDR3 is TGTGCCAGCAGCTTCCGACTAGCGGGCTACAATGAGCAGTTCTTC. Translation: CASSFRLAGYNEQFF.

The chain recombines TRBV27 with TRBJ2-1; tentatively, D is TRBD2 (6 bases). The CDR3 has 14 residues. The ends were cut back, 7 bases at V and 3 bases at J, with 13 bases in the middle. The V gene's germline CDR1 is MNHEY and CDR2 SMNVEV (reference sequence). This CDR3 reads CASNPGLFYNEQFF. The CDR3 bases are TGTGCCAGCAATCCGGGACTGTTCTACAATGAGCAGTTCTTC.

This clone was recorded a few times. CDR3 sequence reads: CASSLGYGYTF. As DNA, the CDR3 is TGTGCCAGCAGTTTAGGCTATGGCTACACCTTC. The chain recombines TRBV27 with TRBJ1-2; D is undetermined. Germline CDR1 is MNHEY and CDR2 is SMNVEV (reference sequence). The CDR3 length is 11 residues. Trimming removed 2 bases from V and 4 bases from J, with 2 bases in between.

A few counts support this clone. The gene calls are TRBV7-2 and TRBJ2-3; D is ambiguous. V lost 4 bases to trimming and J lost 4 bases, with 9 bases between them. Germline CDR1 and CDR2: SGHTA and FQGNSA. The CDR3 is 13 residues long. The CDR3 reads CASSSPGADTQYF. CDR3 sequence (DNA): TGTGCCAGCAGCTCCCCTGGCGCAGATACGCAGTATTTT.

Only a few counts were recorded for this clone. This chain joins TRBV30 and TRBJ2-3, with a tentative D call TRBD1 (5 bases). The V end lost 4 bases, the J end lost 1 base, and 12 bases lay between the germline ends. This CDR3 has 14 amino acids. Germline CDR1 and CDR2: GTSNPN and SVGIG (reference sequence). The CDR3 coding sequence is TGTGCCTGGACTCAGGGTAAGGGCACAGATACGCAGTATTTT. It is translated as CAWTQGKGTDTQYF.

This clone was seen only a few times. The CDR3 spells CASSPRGGVPYNEQFF. The DNA of the CDR3 is TGTGCCAGCAGTCCTAGGGGAGGAGTCCCCTACAATGAGCAGTTCTTC. The chain carries TRBV28 and TRBJ2-1, with D perhaps matching TRBD2 (6 bases). Trimming took off 5 bases at V and 2 bases at J, with 16 bases between the two ends. The CDR3 sequence is 16 residues long. Germline V gene sequence: CDR1 MDHEN, CDR2 SYDVKM.

This chain links TRBV7-2 with TRBJ2-1; TRBD2 agrees at 13 bases. V dropped 9 bases and J dropped 7; count of bases not matched to a gene: 15. There are 17 residues in the CDR3. Germline assignment: CDR1 SGHTA and CDR2 FQGNSA. CDR3 DNA: TGTGCCAGTAAGCAAAGACCCGGGACTAGCGGGGAGAATGAGCAGTTCTTC. Translating it yields CASKQRPGTSGENEQFF.

This rearrangement joins TRBV25-1 to TRBJ2-1, with 7 positions matching TRBD2. V lost 2 bases to trimming and J lost 5 bases; unmatched junction nucleotides: 6. CDR3 length equals 15 residues. Per germline, CDR1 MGHDK and CDR2 SYGVNS. The CDR3 sequence is CASSESGRANNEQFF. The CDR3 bases are TGTGCCAGCAGTGAAAGTGGGAGGGCGAACAATGAGCAGTTCTTC.

The chain carries TRBV9 and TRBJ2-2; D call uncertain. CDR1 is SGDLS and CDR2 is YYNGEE in the germline V gene. The CDR3 is made up of 15 amino acids. V gave up 0 bases and J gave up 5 bases, with 11 bases separating them. In DNA, the CDR3 is TGTGCCAGCAGCGTAGACCCATTAGATACCGGGGAGCTGTTTTTT. It specifies CASSVDPLDTGELFF.

The CDR3 reads CASSLRFGGRTNYGYTF. CDR3 DNA sequence: TGTGCCAGTAGTCTCCGCTTCGGCGGACGAACTAACTATGGCTACACCTTC. The chain employs TRBV19 and TRBJ1-2; D remains unclear. This CDR3 contains 17 residues. Germline CDR1 is LNHDA and CDR2 is SQIVND (reference sequence). Trimming took off 5 bases at V and 0 bases at J, with 19 bases between the two ends.

V usage is TRBV18 and J usage is TRBJ2-7; possibly TRBD1 for D (5 bases). Germline V CDR1 and CDR2: KGHSH, LQKENI. Between the trimmed V and J ends, which lost 4 bases and 6 bases, there was a span of 13 bases. There are 13 residues in the CDR3. CDR3 amino acids: CASSLGRVPEQYV. CDR3 DNA: TGTGCCAGCTCACTGGGCAGGGTACCCGAGCAGTACGTC.

This clone was detected only a few times. The J gene is TRBJ2-3, the V gene TRBV23-1; D may be TRBD1 or TRBD2 (5 bases each). TRBV23-1 is labeled an ORF, and its function is uncertain. The CDR3 sequence is 15 residues long. The V end was cut by 7 bases, the J end by 2 bases, with 16 bases between. The CDR3 sequence is CASTGDGDNTDTQYF. CDR3 DNA sequence: TGCGCCAGCACCGGGGACGGCGACAACACAGATACGCAGTATTTT.

This clone was recorded a few times. V usage is TRBV4-3 and J usage is TRBJ2-1; 8 nucleotides match TRBD2. The CDR3 length is 14 residues. V gave up 6 bases and J gave up 6 bases; unmatched junction bases: 7. Per germline, CDR1 LGHNA and CDR2 YSLEER. The CDR3 nucleotides read TGCGCCAGCAGACAGACCGGGGGGGGCAATGAGCAGTTCTTC. This translates into CASRQTGGGNEQFF.

This clone has only a few counts. The chain combines TRBV29-1 with TRBJ1-2, with TRBD1 matching 10 bases. The CDR3 has 12 amino acids. With 4 bases clipped from V and 7 bases from J, the junction kept 3 bases outside the gene matches. Germline CDR1 and CDR2: SQVTM and ANQGSEA. CDR3 residues: CSVGQGAVGYTF. CDR3 bases: TGCAGCGTTGGACAGGGGGCAGTTGGCTACACCTTC.

This clone was recorded a few times. V usage is TRBV10-3 and J usage is TRBJ1-6, with 9 positions matching TRBD1. The germline gives CDR1 ENHRY, CDR2 SYGVKD. The CDR3 sequence is 14 residues long. V shed 3 bases, J shed 14 bases, and the junction held 8 bases outside the gene matches. The CDR3 loop reads CAISDPGQGESLHF. The CDR3 bases are TGTGCCATCAGTGACCCGGGACAGGGAGAATCCCTCCACTTT.

The chain has TRBV30 and TRBJ2-3; the D is unclear. From germline, CDR1 is GTSNPN and CDR2 SVGIG (reference sequence). The CDR3 has 13 amino acids. The CDR3: CAKALGGTDTQYF. Written as DNA, the CDR3 is TGTGCAAAAGCCCTGGGCGGCACAGATACGCAGTATTTT.

The table lists this clone with a few counts. The J gene is TRBJ1-1, the V gene TRBV27; D is ambiguous. Per the germline V gene, CDR1 is MNHEY and CDR2 is SMNVEV (reference sequence). V lost 6 bases and J lost 9, with 20 bases in between. The CDR3 is 14 amino acids. The CDR3 loop is CASSAVALATQAFF. Here the CDR3 DNA reads TGTGCCAGCAGCGCAGTGGCTCTGGCAACACAAGCTTTCTTT.

This clone was seen a few times. The gene calls are TRBV7-2 and TRBJ2-7, with 11 bases lining up with TRBD1. Looked up from germline, CDR1 is SGHTA and CDR2 is FQGNSA. With V trimmed by 5 bases and J by 0 bases, 3 bases remained unmatched. The CDR3 loop spans 15 amino acids. The CDR3 DNA reads TGTGCCAGCAGCCGAGGGACAGGGGGCTCCTACGAGCAGTACGTC. It specifies CASSRGTGGSYEQYV.

Remarks on this clone: The sample has other DNA sequences that encode this CDR3 too. This sequence joins TRBV19 and TRBJ2-1; D perhaps matches TRBD2 (6 bases). Germline V gene sequence: CDR1 LNHDA, CDR2 SQIVND (reference sequence). The CDR3 is made up of 15 amino acids. V lost 2 bases, J lost 0 bases, and 8 bases lay in between. The CDR3 DNA sequence: TGTGCCAGTAGTATAAGGAGGGGCTCCTACAATGAGCAGTTCTTC. Amino acids: CASSIRRGSYNEQFF.